A selection of T cell receptor beta chains follows, all from one sample in a study of blood T cell repertoires in COVID-19. The protocol was immunoSEQ multiplex PCR, while the TCRdb copy is restricted to in-frame clones and leaves out a portion. Counted here are about 150,000 clones, about nine tenths occurring once; the ten biggest clones make up 3% to 4%. Material: peripheral blood. The receptor set was obtained from a woman aged 65 to 85 with acute or convalescent COVID-19. The CDR3 runs from the conserved cysteine through the conserved F or W. A D gene is named only where the DNA matches it firmly. A clone size is listed for some rows: how often the clone was seen (once, few, many), or a class if it is expanded.

V	J	size	length	D	CDR3	DNA
TRBV5-1	TRBJ2-5	NA	16	NA	CASSLERPMYQETQYF	TGCGCCAGCAGCTTGGAGCGCCCGATGTACCAAGAGACCCAGTACTTC
TRBV6-5	TRBJ1-3	NA	13	NA	CASSRTAGNTIYF	TGTGCCAGCAGTCGGACAGCCGGAAACACCATATATTTT
TRBV4-3	TRBJ1-2	NA	15	NA	CASSQVPDSNYGYTF	TGCGCCAGCAGCCAAGTGCCAGATTCTAACTATGGCTACACCTTC
TRBV6-5	TRBJ1-2	NA	14	TRBD1	CASSNRGPSYGYTF	TGTGCCAGCAGTAACAGGGGACCGTCCTATGGCTACACCTTC
TRBV11-1	TRBJ2-3	NA	14	NA	CASSLRHSTDTQYF	TGTGCCAGCAGCTTAAGACACTCCACAGATACGCAGTATTTT
TRBV25-1	TRBJ1-4	few	14	NA	CASNPEYGNEKLFF	TGTGCCAGCAACCCGGAGTACGGGAATGAAAAACTGTTTTTT
TRBV30	TRBJ1-6	NA	14	TRBD1	CAWGQGMNNSPLHF	TGTGCCTGGGGACAGGGGATGAACAATTCACCCCTCCACTTT
TRBV9	TRBJ1-1	NA	15	NA	CASSVVVAGVTEAFF	TGTGCCAGCAGCGTAGTGGTGGCCGGGGTCACTGAAGCTTTCTTT
TRBV9	TRBJ1-3	once	13	NA	CASSVGGRNTIYF	TGTGCCAGCAGCGTGGGGGGGAGAAACACCATATATTTT
TRBV5-1	TRBJ2-2	NA	16	TRBD1	CASSLGDRGYTGELFF	TGCGCCAGCAGCTTGGGGGACAGGGGGTATACCGGGGAGCTGTTTTTT
TRBV6-5	TRBJ2-3	NA	15	TRBD2	CASSPWGGGANTQYF	TGTGCCAGCAGTCCCTGGGGCGGGGGGGCGAATACGCAGTATTTT
TRBV6-5	TRBJ1-6	NA	12	TRBD1	CASRDRGSPLHF	TGTGCCAGCAGGGACAGGGGTTCACCCCTCCACTTT
TRBV27	TRBJ1-3	few	15	TRBD1	CASGTGPASGNTIYF	TGTGCCAGCGGGACAGGTCCAGCCTCTGGAAACACCATATATTTT
TRBV12-3/TRBV12-4	TRBJ2-4	NA	13	NA	CASSRRGGNIQYF	TGTGCCAGCAGTCGAAGAGGGGGAAACATTCAGTACTTC
TRBV30	TRBJ2-7	NA	13	NA	CALRTKGTYEQYF	TGTGCCTTACGGACAAAAGGGACCTACGAGCAGTACTTC
TRBV2	TRBJ2-1	NA	14	NA	CASSRDSSYNEQFF	TGTGCCAGCAGCCGGGACTCCTCCTACAATGAGCAGTTCTTC
TRBV5-6	TRBJ2-1	NA	19	TRBD2	CASSKGTSGTTRRYNEQFF	TGTGCCAGCAGCAAAGGGACTAGCGGGACGACGAGACGTTACAATGAGCAGTTCTTC
TRBV11-2	TRBJ1-4	NA	14	NA	CASSLLGGNEKLFF	TGTGCCAGCAGCTTATTGGGGGGGAATGAAAAACTGTTTTTT
TRBV19	TRBJ2-1	NA	15	TRBD2	CASSTSGRAGNEQFF	TGTGCCAGTAGTACTAGCGGGAGGGCGGGCAATGAGCAGTTCTTC
TRBV9	TRBJ2-5	once	18	TRBD2	CASSVAPSLAGRQETQYF	TGTGCCAGCAGCGTAGCCCCCTCACTAGCGGGTCGCCAAGAGACCCAGTACTTC
TRBV4-3	TRBJ2-2	NA	17	NA	CASSQDQAEANTGELFF	TGCGCCAGCAGCCAAGACCAAGCCGAGGCCAACACCGGGGAGCTGTTTTTT
TRBV25-1	TRBJ2-5	NA	11	NA	CASSEYTQEYF	TGTGCCAGCAGTGAATACACACAGGAGTACTTC
TRBV2	TRBJ2-5	NA	14	TRBD1	CASSWTGGRETQYF	TGTGCCAGCAGCTGGACAGGGGGCAGGGAGACCCAGTACTTC
TRBV6-5	TRBJ1-1	NA	13	TRBD1	CASSLQGGTEAFF	TGTGCCAGCAGCCTGCAGGGGGGAACTGAAGCTTTCTTT
TRBV11-2	TRBJ1-2	NA	12	NA	CASSSFGNGYTF	TGTGCCAGCAGCTCGTTCGGGAATGGCTACACCTTC
TRBV5-1	TRBJ2-3	NA	13	NA	CASNREFTDTQYF	TGCGCCAGCAACCGGGAATTCACAGATACGCAGTATTTT
TRBV11-2	TRBJ2-5	once	17	TRBD1	CASSLGTGGLSGETQYF	TGTGCCAGCAGCTTAGGGACAGGGGGATTATCGGGAGAGACCCAGTACTTC
TRBV6-2/TRBV6-3	TRBJ1-5	NA	16	NA	CASSYTGTSSNQPQHF	TGTGCCAGCAGTTACACCGGGACATCGAGCAATCAGCCCCAGCATTTT
TRBV28	TRBJ1-5	NA	23	NA	CASTLVPSRPGQRFLLGNQPQHF	TGTGCCAGCACCCTTGTCCCCTCTCGCCCGGGTCAACGATTTCTATTGGGCAATCAGCCCCAGCATTTT